The next 10 T cell receptor beta chains were all read from a single sample in a study of cytomegalovirus exposure and HLA in healthy donors. Both 60 Vbeta primers and 13 Jbeta primers went into the PCR. TCRdb keeps only in-frame clones here, not all; method: immunoSEQ multiplex PCR. The sample records 110,000 to 150,000 clones, 75% being singletons. Sequencing was carried out using PBMCs. The source of these receptors is a young man in good health and CMV-seronegative.

The chain uses TRBV19 and TRBJ1-2; the D gene is possibly TRBD1 (5 bases). The V and J ends lost 8 bases and 0 bases respectively, with 19 bases between them. The CDR3 consists of 16 residues. Looked up from germline, CDR1 is LNHDA and CDR2 is SQIVND (reference sequence). Here the CDR3 DNA reads TGTGCCAGTGAAACTGGGGACTCGCGGGCTAACTATGGCTACACCTTC. It translates to CASETGDSRANYGYTF.

V gene TRBV7-3 combines with J gene TRBJ2-2, with D unclear. Germline V gene data show CDR1 as SGHTA and CDR2 as FQGTGA. The CDR3 covers 12 residues. The V end lost 5 bases, the J end lost 8 bases, and 9 bases lay between the germline ends. DNA of the CDR3: TGTGCCAGCAGCCCCAAGCTGGGGGAGCTGTTTTTT. It yields the protein CASSPKLGELFF.

V usage is TRBV10-2 and J usage is TRBJ1-1; D remains ambiguous. Per germline, CDR1 WSHSY and CDR2 SAAADI. The CDR3 covers 16 residues. V was cut by 0 bases and J by 2 bases, with 13 bases left in between. The CDR3 reads CASSESFGGRNTEAFF. The CDR3 nucleotides read TGCGCCAGCAGTGAGTCATTCGGAGGCCGAAACACTGAAGCTTTCTTT.

This sequence joins TRBV28 and TRBJ2-7; tentative D call: TRBD1 (6 bases). The CDR3 length is 13 residues. Germline V gene lookup returns CDR1 MDHEN and CDR2 SYDVKM. The CDR3 reads CATHSDRSYEQYF. Written as DNA, the CDR3 is TGTGCGACCCACTCGGACAGATCCTACGAGCAGTACTTC.

This clone has just a few counts. The chain links TRBV30 to TRBJ2-3; 10 positions agree with TRBD2. CDR3 size: 15 residues. With V trimmed by 3 bases and J by 1 base, 4 bases remained unmatched. Germline values: CDR1 GTSNPN, CDR2 SVGIG (reference sequence). CDR3 protein: CAWSTGTSGTDTQYF. The CDR3 nucleotides are TGTGCCTGGAGCACCGGGACTAGCGGCACAGATACGCAGTATTTT.

This clone was observed a few times. V is TRBV29-1 and J is TRBJ1-2; D is perhaps TRBD1 (5 bases). The CDR3 extends over 10 amino acids. V was shortened by 5 bases and J by 6 bases, with 7 bases between the two germline ends. Germline values: CDR1 SQVTM, CDR2 ANQGSEA. In DNA form, the CDR3 reads TGCAGCGTTAGGGGTGATGGCTACACCTTC. It codes for CSVRGDGYTF.

Comments on this clone: Relative to the germline gene, one junction end is altered; a read error may explain this. The chain links TRBV2 to TRBJ2-5; D possibly corresponds to TRBD2 (5 bases). Germline CDR1 SNHLY, CDR2 FYNNEI. This CDR3 has 12 amino acids. Written as DNA, the CDR3 is TGTGCCAGCAGGGGAGACCAAGAGCCCCAGTACTTC. This sequence encodes CASRGDQEPQYF.

The gene calls are TRBV7-6 and TRBJ2-7, with 7 nucleotides matching TRBD1. Unmatched junction bases numbered 6, after V lost 4 bases and J lost 3 bases. This CDR3 has 14 amino acids. CDR1 SGHVS and CDR2 FNYEAQ come from the germline V gene. In nucleotides, the CDR3 is TGTGCCAGCAGCTCCGGACAGGTTGGCTACGAGCAGTACTTC. Its translation is CASSSGQVGYEQYF.

The V call is TRBV29-1, the J call TRBJ2-7; weak D call: TRBD1 (5 bases). V lost 3 bases, J lost 3 bases, and 9 bases lay in between. The CDR3 extends over 12 amino acids. Germline V gene sequence: CDR1 SQVTM, CDR2 ANQGSEA. CDR3 DNA: TGCAGCGTTGAGGGGCAGATCTACGAGCAGTACTTC. The encoded protein is CSVEGQIYEQYF.

The V gene is TRBV5-5, the J gene TRBJ2-2, with a possible D match to TRBD2 (6 bases). Per the germline V gene, CDR1 is SGHKS and CDR2 is YYEKEE (reference sequence). The CDR3 extends over 17 amino acids. V gave up 1 base and J gave up 1 base, with 14 bases separating them. The chain's CDR3 is CASSLRAGGENTGELFF. CDR3 DNA sequence: TGTGCCAGCAGCTTGAGGGCAGGAGGGGAGAACACCGGGGAGCTGTTTTTT.